These 14 T cell receptor beta chains came from one sample sequenced in a study of shared clonotypes between healthy human individuals. Sequencing was performed with immunoSEQ multiplex PCR; in TCRdb, only in-frame clones are kept and a portion is missing. The data contain hundreds of thousands of clones, approximately 95% of them singletons. Sample: naive CD4+ T cells sorted from blood. Subset reported: CD45RA+ positively selected. The receptors were sampled from a woman younger than 45 in good health.

This chain connects TRBV2 to TRBJ1-1, with D perhaps matching TRBD1 (5 bases). The CDR3 runs 13 residues. Trimming stripped 7 bases from V and 1 base from J, with 10 bases between. Per the germline V gene, CDR1 is SNHLY and CDR2 is FYNNEI. CDR3 coding DNA: TGTGCCAGCAAAGGGGTGGGGAACACTGAAGCTTTCTTT. It encodes CASKGVGNTEAFF.

This chain links TRBV5-1 with TRBJ2-7; perhaps TRBD2 as D (6 bases). Trimming took 3 bases from V and 3 from J, leaving 16 bases between them. The CDR3 runs 15 residues. Germline loops: CDR1 SGHRS, CDR2 YFSETQ. The CDR3 loop reads CASSSSTGGGYEQYF. The CDR3 coding sequence is TGCGCCAGCAGCTCCAGCACCGGGGGTGGCTACGAGCAGTACTTC.

The chain recombines TRBV28 with TRBJ2-1; a possible D gene is TRBD2 (5 bases). This CDR3 comprises 11 residues. CDR1 is MDHEN, CDR2 SYDVKM, per germline. The ends were cut back, 10 bases at V and 15 bases at J, with 19 bases in the middle. As DNA, the CDR3 is TGTGCCATCCAACGAACGGGCGGGCTGTTCTTC. Its protein product is CAIQRTGGLFF.

In this sample, this clone turned up a few times. V usage is TRBV6-5 and J usage is TRBJ1-1, with D unresolved. Germline CDR1 MNHEY, CDR2 SVGAGI. This CDR3 has 13 residues. Trimming cost V 6 bases and J 1 base, with 9 bases left between them. The DNA for the CDR3 is TGTGCCAGCAGAAAACTAAAGAACACTGAAGCTTTCTTT. Protein: CASRKLKNTEAFF.

The CDR3 is CASCNRDATNEKLFF. DNA of the CDR3: TGTGCCAGCTGCAATCGGGACGCAACTAATGAAAAACTGTTTTTT. The chain employs TRBV6-6 and TRBJ1-4, with a tentative D call TRBD1 (5 bases). Trimming shortened V by 8 bases and J by 0 bases, and 13 bases separated the two germline ends. The CDR3 length is 15 residues. Germline CDR1 and CDR2: MNHNY and SVGAGI (reference sequence).

This chain uses TRBV2 with TRBJ2-2; 8 nucleotides match TRBD1. The CDR3 loop spans 16 amino acids. Trimming at V came to 3 bases and at J to 2 bases, leaving 5 bases not matched to a gene. Germline CDR1 and CDR2: SNHLY and FYNNEI. DNA of the CDR3: TGTGCCAGCAGTGATCGGGGACAGGTCAACACCGGGGAGCTGTTTTTT. Amino acids: CASSDRGQVNTGELFF.

The chain combines TRBV6-5 with TRBJ1-1, with D maybe TRBD1 (5 bases). CDR3 length: 13 residues. CDR1 is MNHEY and CDR2 is SVGAGI in the germline V gene. The germline V and J ends were trimmed by 2 bases and 4 bases, with 8 bases remaining between them. The CDR3 nucleotides read TGTGCCAGCAGTTACCAGGGATCCACTGAAGCTTTCTTT. This encodes CASSYQGSTEAFF.

V usage is TRBV9 and J usage is TRBJ2-5; D gene unclear. Germline V CDR1 and CDR2: SGDLS, YYNGEE. With 0 bases removed from V and 1 base from J, the gap between germline ends came to 16 bases. The CDR3 contains 17 residues. CDR3 DNA sequence: TGTGCCAGCAGCGTAGCGGCAGCCCAAAGATCCCAAGAGACCCAGTACTTC. This sequence encodes CASSVAAAQRSQETQYF.

The V call is TRBV28, the J call TRBJ2-2, with D possibly TRBD2 on 5 matching bases. Trimming removed 2 bases from V and 4 bases from J, with 11 bases in between. This CDR3 is built from 15 residues. Germline V gene sequence: CDR1 MDHEN, CDR2 SYDVKM. The CDR3 DNA follows: TGTGCCAGCAGTTTAATCGCTGAGGGCACCGGGGAGCTGTTTTTT. As protein: CASSLIAEGTGELFF. The entire variable domain, with the rest obtained from reference TRBV28 and TRBJ2-2, is as follows: DVKVTQSSRYLVKRTGEKVFLECVQDMDHENMFWYRQDPGLGLRLIYFSYDVKMKEKGDIPEGYSVSREKKERFSLILESASTNQTSMYLCASSLIAEGTGELFFGEGSRLTVL.

The chain carries TRBV2 and TRBJ2-3; possibly TRBD2 for D (5 bases). Germline loops: CDR1 SNHLY, CDR2 FYNNEI. Trimming pared 3 bases from V and 5 bases from J, leaving 15 bases between. This CDR3 is built from 15 residues. CDR3 loop: CASSDRGLSGDTQYF. Here the CDR3 DNA reads TGTGCCAGCAGTGATCGCGGCCTAAGCGGAGATACGCAGTATTTT. Using reference TRBV2 and TRBJ2-3 for the parts outside the CDR3, the full variable domain is EPEVTQTPSHQVTQMGQEVILRCVPISNHLYFYWYRQILGQKVEFLVSFYNNEISEKSEIFDDQFSVERPDGSNFTLKIRSTKLEDSAMYFCASSDRGLSGDTQYFGPGTRLTVL.

V gene TRBV5-1 combines with J gene TRBJ2-1; no clear D gene. Germline values: CDR1 SGHRS, CDR2 YFSETQ. This CDR3 region has 15 residues. With 3 bases removed from V and 5 bases from J, the gap between germline ends came to 15 bases. The CDR3 spells CASSSNPRTDNEQFF. Here the CDR3 DNA reads TGCGCCAGCAGCTCCAACCCGAGGACGGACAATGAGCAGTTCTTC.

The rearrangement uses TRBV28 and TRBJ1-6; D may be TRBD1 (6 bases). V lost 5 bases and J lost 10, with 15 bases in between. The V gene's germline CDR1 is MDHEN and CDR2 SYDVKM. The CDR3 extends over 14 amino acids. In nucleotides, the CDR3 is TGTGCCAGCAGTAAAGTGGGGGCCCGCTCACCCCTCCACTTT. Translation: CASSKVGARSPLHF.

The gene calls are TRBV9 and TRBJ2-7; D may be TRBD2 (6 bases). This CDR3 is built from 13 residues. V was shortened by 0 bases and J by 6 bases, with 10 bases between the two germline ends. CDR1 is SGDLS, CDR2 YYNGEE, per germline. As DNA, the CDR3 is TGTGCCAGCAGCGTAGGGAGGGACGGCGAGCAGTACTTC. Its translation is CASSVGRDGEQYF.

CDR3 nucleotides: TGTGCCAGCAGCTTACGTAGGGAAGCCTCCGAGCAGTACTTC. Its translation: CASSLRREASEQYF. This chain joins TRBV11-2 and TRBJ2-7; D not certain. The CDR3 length is 14 residues. Germline V gives CDR1 SGHAT, CDR2 FQNNGV. V lost 2 bases and J lost 6, with 14 bases in between.